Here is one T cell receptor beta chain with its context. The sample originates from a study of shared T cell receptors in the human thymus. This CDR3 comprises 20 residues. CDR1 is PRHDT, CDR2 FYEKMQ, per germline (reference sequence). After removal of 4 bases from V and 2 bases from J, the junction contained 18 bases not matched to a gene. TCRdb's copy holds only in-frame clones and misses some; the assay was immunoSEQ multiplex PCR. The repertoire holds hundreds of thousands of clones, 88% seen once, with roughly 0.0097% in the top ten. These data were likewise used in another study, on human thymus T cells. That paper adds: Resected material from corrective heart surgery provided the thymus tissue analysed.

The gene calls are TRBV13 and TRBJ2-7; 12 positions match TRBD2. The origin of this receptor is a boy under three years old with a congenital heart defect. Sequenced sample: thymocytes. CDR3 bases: TGTGCCAGCAGCTCTTTCCCCACTAGCGGGAGGACCCCTAGTCCCTACGAGCAGTACTTC. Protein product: CASSSFPTSGRTPSPYEQYF.